The present T cell receptor beta chain was sequenced within a study of graft-versus-host responses after intestinal transplantation. Study information: Recipients were given multivisceral, liver-intestinal, or isolated intestinal transplants. Following induction with anti-thymocyte globulin, all recipients were given tacrolimus and steroids for 2 to 4 years.

Trimming removed 2 bases at V and 8 bases at J, with 17 bases between. The CDR3 consists of 15 residues. Germline CDR1 SGHDT, CDR2 YYEEEE. Sequencing was performed with immunoSEQ multiplex PCR; in TCRdb, only in-frame clones are kept and a portion is missing. The data contain approximately 10,000 clones, 92% of them singletons. The TCR sequence derives from a human patient who received an intestinal transplant, so some T cells may come from the graft donor. The chain employs TRBV5-6 and TRBJ2-1; no reliable D call. The material sequenced was PBMCs, taken 68 days after transplant. As DNA, the CDR3 is TGTGCCAGCAGCTTTGGGCCCTCGGGTGGCGATGAGCAGTTCTTC. It specifies CASSFGPSGGDEQFF.